This TCR beta chain was recovered during a study of shared clonotypes between healthy human individuals (dated by TCRdb to 2018 to 2020). For the study in its entirety: The cohort included a few men and a couple of women between 18 and 49 years of age. The study deeply sequenced blood TCR repertoires of about 5 healthy adults to estimate repertoire size and the extent of clonotype sharing between individuals. To increase sequencing depth and limit assay-specific biases, different laboratories used diverse techniques to prepare libraries and sequence TCR repertoires. Each donor's leukapheresis produced roughly between about 0.8 and 8.9 billion PBMCs.

The donors were healthy, HIV-negative adults with no recently reported acute infections or vaccinations. All donors were Caucasian adults living in Nashville, Tennessee, USA. For unsorted samples, tens of millions of PBMCs were counted and genomic DNA was extracted with the QIAamp DNA Blood Mini kit. Blood was collected by leukapheresis, and PBMCs were isolated by Ficoll-Histopaque density gradient centrifugation and then cryopreserved in liquid nitrogen vapor phase. Based on the germline V gene, the CDR1 and CDR2 sequences are SGHNT and YENEEA. The CDR3 starts with the cysteine, ends with the phenylalanine, and has 17 residues. The entry retains the CDR3 DNA only, 51 bases that are in frame from base 1. Trimmed from V: 1 base; trimmed from J: 0 bases; junction bases lacking a gene match: 6. Using the deep immunoSEQ assay, multiplex PCR amplified TCR CDR3 regions from genomic DNA. Extracted genomic DNA from each cell subset was distributed evenly across all wells of several immunoSEQ 96-well plates, and each plate was treated as a replicate. For unsorted PBMC, around 300 ng genomic DNA, equal to 25,000 to 35,000 T cell genomes, was loaded into each replicate PCR. Ten immunoSEQ deep assay plates were used to sequence unsorted PBMC genomic DNA. The purified libraries were quantified using a Qubit 3.0 fluorometer, sized with a Bioanalyzer 2100, and then quantified again using the KAPA Library Quantification kit. A separate single-read 150-cycle Illumina NextSeq 550 flow cell was used to sequence each immunoSEQ 96-well plate. The original methods were these. Because the immunoSEQ output included only junctional sequences and no quality scores, the filtering could not be the same as the filtering used for full-length reads. To assign V/J genes and CDR3, sequences were annotated using PyIR, a Python wrapper for IgBLAST v1.9, with IMGT germline references. Any read was removed if the V/J assignment was weak (E-value above 1e-6), the CDR3 was missing, or the read contained stop codons, out-of-frame junctions, or ambiguous translated residues. A V3J clonotype was defined by an identical inferred V gene, J gene, and CDR3 amino acid sequence. The percentage overlap between two repertoires was calculated by dividing the number of shared unique clonotypes by the size of the smaller repertoire. RTK rarefaction, the Chao1 estimator, and Recon v2.1 estimates of unobserved clonotypes were used to assess repertoire richness. In TCRdb, the immuneACCESS table is reduced to in-frame sequences with V and J assigned. These tables do not hold every clone; where another copy was compared, an unresolved V gene accounts for under half, and the others remain unexplained. Clone size and V and J calls were adopted from that table, with D and trimming inferred from the DNA. This sample has about half a million clones in its table, and 81% of those were observed once. Of the sample, about 12% falls within the top ten clones.

The paper's findings and limits, for the study overall: Pairwise subsampling led to the expectation that sequencing depth would affect the degree of clonotype sharing among donors. The small number of donors limited the genetic and exposure-history diversity represented. Only blood was sampled, and tissue TCR repertoires likely differ from those in blood.

As to this clone: What this receptor recognizes is not known. No much larger clone exists at a distance of one base, and base qualities are not known.

This receptor was obtained from a woman aged 40-49 years in good health. Some clones in this sample may be carry-over from other donors' samples. Rearrangement joined TRBV11-3 to TRBJ2-1, with 7 middle bases fitting TRBD2. Source material: PBMCs. In nucleotides, the sequence is TGTGCCAGCAGCTTAGGCTTCGGGAGGAGCTCCTACAATGAGCAGTTCTTC. It encodes CASSLGFGRSSYNEQFF.